The 17 T cell receptor beta chains reported below all come from one sample, sequenced in a study of T cell repertoires in cytomegalovirus infection. One entry per CDR3 protein, called by TCRdb with MiXCR from the reads. Of under 200,000 distinct CDR3 sequences listed, about 20% are singletons. Their antigens remain unidentified. This sample comprised CD8+ T cells from cultured PBMCs, obtained from culture after CMV antigen stimulation. The source is a human donor in good health (CMV status not recorded). Some clones in this sample may be carry-over from other donors' samples.

In its sample, this clonotype was seen a few times. At one of its ends the junction is not consistent with the germline gene, which may arise from a read error. This rearrangement joins TRBV4-2 to TRBJ1-2; 9 bases are shared with TRBD1. Germline lookup yields CDR1 LGHNA and CDR2 YNFKEQ. This CDR3 spans 14 amino acids. CDR3 nucleotide sequence: TGTGCCAGCAGCCCGAGGGGGACAGGGAGGAATCACTTCTTC. This sequence encodes CASSPRGTGRNHFF.

The sample holds many counts of this clonotype. The chain recombines TRBV2 with TRBJ2-7, with TRBD2 matching over 7 bases. Trimming at V came to 0 bases and at J to 2 bases, leaving 7 bases not matched to a gene. The V gene's germline CDR1 is SNHLY and CDR2 FYNNEI. The CDR3 extends over 16 amino acids. The CDR3 is CASSEALTSAAYEQYF. The CDR3, as DNA: TGTGCCAGCAGTGAAGCGCTTACTAGCGCGGCCTACGAGCAGTACTTC.

This clonotype was counted only a few times. The CDR3 reads CASSLAGTGLVWTEAFF. The CDR3 nucleotides read TGTGCCAGCAGCTTGGCCGGGACAGGGTTGGTATGGACTGAAGCTTTCTTT. V is TRBV7-2 and J is TRBJ1-1, with 9 bases identical to TRBD1. The CDR3 is made up of 17 amino acids. Germline loops: CDR1 SGHTA, CDR2 FQGNSA. The trim removed 3 bases at V and 5 bases at J, leaving 13 bases unmatched.

The chain links TRBV7-8 to TRBJ2-1, with TRBD1 as a possible D gene (6 bases). V gave up 3 bases and J gave up 9 bases, with 15 bases separating them. The CDR3 runs 14 residues. Germline lookup yields CDR1 SGHVS and CDR2 FQNEAQ. CDR3 nucleotide sequence: TGTGCCAGCAGCTTTCCTGCAGGGGCCACTGAGCAGTTCTTC. Encoded protein: CASSFPAGATEQFF.

This clonotype came up a few times. V usage is TRBV15 and J usage is TRBJ2-5, with 9 positions matching TRBD1. V gave up 4 bases and J gave up 5 bases; unmatched junction bases: 2. Germline CDR1 LNHNV, CDR2 YYDKDF (reference sequence). The CDR3 has 13 residues. The CDR3 reads CATSKDRGETQYF. The DNA for the CDR3 is TGTGCCACCAGCAAAGACAGGGGGGAGACCCAGTACTTC.

Written as DNA, the CDR3 is TGTGCCAGCAGCTCCATCCAGGAGACCTACGAGCAGTACTTC. This codes for CASSSIQETYEQYF. V and J are TRBV6-2 or TRBV6-3 and TRBJ2-7; no clear D gene. The CDR3 sequence is 14 residues long. Germline V gene sequence: CDR1 MNHEY, CDR2 SVGEGT. V lost 6 bases, J lost 2 bases, and 14 bases lay in between.

This clonotype has a handful of counts. This chain joins TRBV12-3 or TRBV12-4 and TRBJ2-5; D is ambiguous. V was trimmed by 2 bases and J by 4 bases, leaving 20 bases between them. CDR3 size: 17 residues. In DNA, the CDR3 is TGTGCCAGCAGTTTAAGCTTTACCCCGACCCAAGGAGAGACCCAGTACTTC. This gives the protein CASSLSFTPTQGETQYF.

This clonotype was counted a few times. The rearrangement uses TRBV28 and TRBJ1-1, with a weak D call TRBD1 (6 bases). Trimming removed 7 bases from V and 0 bases from J, with 30 bases in between. The CDR3 is 20 amino acids. From germline, CDR1 is MDHEN and CDR2 SYDVKM. The CDR3 is CASIPYPGQEPTYMNTEAFF. The CDR3 DNA follows: TGTGCCAGCATTCCCTACCCGGGACAAGAACCTACGTACATGAACACTGAAGCTTTCTTT.

This clonotype has just a few counts. CDR3 DNA: TGTGCCAGCAGCCCCGGGACAGGGAGAAACGAGCAGTACTTC. Translating it yields CASSPGTGRNEQYF. The chain uses TRBV11-3 and TRBJ2-7; TRBD1 matches 9 bases. The ends lost 5 bases at V and 5 bases at J; junction bases unmatched: 7. CDR1 is SGHNT and CDR2 is YENEEA in the germline V gene. This CDR3 spans 14 amino acids.

The chain employs TRBV7-6 and TRBJ2-7, with TRBD1 as a possible D gene (8 bases). V lost 0 bases and J lost 3, with 15 bases in between. From germline, CDR1 is SGHVS and CDR2 FNYEAQ. The CDR3 contains 16 residues. CDR3 sequence reads: CASSLAGGTGFYEQYF. CDR3 in DNA: TGTGCCAGCAGCTTAGCGGGGGGGACAGGATTCTACGAGCAGTACTTC.

In its sample, this clonotype was seen a few times. CDR3 coding DNA: TGTGCCAGCAGCTTGCCAGCTAGCAATCAGCCCCAGCATTTT. The encoded protein is CASSLPASNQPQHF. The V gene is TRBV7-2, the J gene TRBJ1-5; D unclear. Germline V gene lookup returns CDR1 SGHTA and CDR2 FQGNSA. The length of the CDR3 is 14 residues. V was clipped by 3 bases and J by 0 bases, with 6 bases between them. Looking up the rest from reference TRBV7-2 and TRBJ1-5 gives the full variable domain: GAGVSQSPSNKVTEKGKDVELRCDPISGHTALYWYRQSLGQGLEFLIYFQGNSAPDKSGLPSDRFSAERTGGSVSTLTIQRTQQEDSAVYLCASSLPASNQPQHFGDGTRLSIL.

This clonotype has only a few counts. The genes are TRBV7-2 and TRBJ1-1, with a weak D call TRBD1 (5 bases). This CDR3 has 16 amino acids. Trimming pared 5 bases from V and 4 bases from J, leaving 20 bases between. The germline V gene has CDR1 SGHTA and CDR2 FQGNSA. CDR3: CASSRILLGGGTEAFF. In DNA, the CDR3 is TGTGCCAGCAGCCGGATCCTGTTGGGGGGGGGCACTGAAGCTTTCTTT. Full variable domain (outside the CDR3, taken from reference TRBV7-2 and TRBJ1-1): GAGVSQSPSNKVTEKGKDVELRCDPISGHTALYWYRQSLGQGLEFLIYFQGNSAPDKSGLPSDRFSAERTGGSVSTLTIQRTQQEDSAVYLCASSRILLGGGTEAFFGQGTRLTVV.

There are a few counts of this clonotype. The chain combines TRBV7-9 with TRBJ1-4; 8 bases are a match to TRBD1. V trimming: 3 bases; J trimming: 3 bases; junction bases outside the gene matches: 9. The V gene's germline CDR1 is SEHNR and CDR2 FQNEAQ (reference sequence). This CDR3 is 17 amino acids long. This CDR3 reads CASSFTNQGAANEKLFF. DNA for the CDR3: TGTGCCAGCAGCTTTACCAATCAGGGGGCCGCTAATGAAAAACTGTTTTTT.

This chain joins TRBV27 and TRBJ1-4, with D perhaps matching TRBD1 (5 bases). This CDR3 is built from 13 residues. The V gene lost 11 bases and the J gene lost 3 bases, with 13 bases spanning the gap. Germline V gene sequence: CDR1 MNHEY, CDR2 SMNVEV (reference sequence). This chain's CDR3 is CASQGFSNEKLFF. Written as DNA, the CDR3 is TGTGCCTCCCAGGGTTTTTCTAATGAAAAACTGTTTTTT.

V usage is TRBV7-2 and J usage is TRBJ1-1, with D uncertain. V lost 2 bases and J 4 bases, leaving 14 bases between the germline ends. The CDR3 covers 15 residues. In germline, CDR1 is SGHTA, CDR2 FQGNSA. The CDR3 spells CASSLRGPPFTEAFF. The CDR3 DNA follows: TGTGCCAGCAGCTTACGGGGTCCGCCGTTCACTGAAGCTTTCTTT.

This clonotype was seen a handful of times. The chain recombines TRBV7-3 with TRBJ1-2; tentatively, D is TRBD1 (6 bases). This CDR3 region has 16 residues. Trimming took 5 bases from V and 1 from J, leaving 17 bases between them. CDR1 and CDR2 from the germline V gene are SGHTA and FQGTGA. The CDR3 DNA sequence: TGTGCCAGCAGCCCGCTGGGGGGCACCGATAACTATGGCTACACCTTC. This translates into CASSPLGGTDNYGYTF.

This chain uses TRBV7-2 with TRBJ2-3; 10 bases match TRBD2. After removal of 1 base from V and 2 bases from J, the junction contained 6 bases not matched to a gene. There are 17 residues in the CDR3. Germline values: CDR1 SGHTA, CDR2 FQGNSA. The CDR3 DNA is TGTGCCAGCAGCTTAGTCACTAGCGGGGACCTCACAGATACGCAGTATTTT. This codes for CASSLVTSGDLTDTQYF.